The 23 T cell receptor beta chains listed next were all sequenced from one sample in a study of blood T cell repertoires in COVID-19. Libraries were prepared by immunoSEQ multiplex PCR; TCRdb keeps only in-frame clonotypes and omits some of them. This sample carries about 240,000 clones, around 86% of them seen once, and the ten largest clones take 1.5% to 2%. Sequencing was performed on peripheral blood. Receptors were obtained from a young man who had recovered from COVID-19.

There are a few counts of this clone. A much larger clone lies a single base off, so this may be a read error. The sample has other DNA sequences that encode this CDR3 too. This chain joins TRBV11-2 and TRBJ2-7; D possibly corresponds to TRBD1 (5 bases). The CDR3 consists of 13 residues. Trimming removed 0 bases at V and 2 bases at J, with 5 bases between. CDR1 and CDR2 from the germline V gene are SGHAT and FQNNGV. CDR3 residues: CASSLDRAYEQYF. CDR3 nucleotide sequence: TGTGCCAGCAGCTTAGACAGGGCCTACGAGCAGTACTTC.

The chain is built from TRBV28 and TRBJ2-7; possibly TRBD1 for D (6 bases). Between the trimmed V and J ends, which lost 3 bases and 5 bases, there was a span of 11 bases. The CDR3 totals 13 residues. Germline values: CDR1 MDHEN, CDR2 SYDVKM. CDR3 in DNA: TGTGCCAGCAGTTTGAGACAGGTTAACGAGCAGTACGTC. Its translation is CASSLRQVNEQYV.

This chain uses TRBV7-9 with TRBJ1-1; weak D call: TRBD1 (5 bases). This CDR3 region has 19 residues. Trimming pared 1 base from V and 3 bases from J, leaving 24 bases between. Germline CDR1 reads SEHNR; CDR2 reads FQNEAQ (reference sequence). The CDR3 DNA sequence: TGTGCCAGCAGCTTAGATCCAGGGAGGGACTCATTTCCTCACACTGAAGCTTTCTTT. Encoded protein: CASSLDPGRDSFPHTEAFF.

This clone has just a few counts. CDR3 protein: CASSLAGLPNTEAFF. DNA of the CDR3: TGTGCCAGCAGCTTAGCGGGATTGCCGAACACTGAAGCTTTCTTT. The chain has TRBV11-2 and TRBJ1-1; no reliable D call. This CDR3 spans 15 amino acids. Germline assignment: CDR1 SGHAT and CDR2 FQNNGV. Trimming cost V 1 base and J 1 base, with 10 bases left between them.

The V and J genes are TRBV18 and TRBJ1-4; tentatively, D is TRBD1 (5 bases). CDR1 and CDR2 from the germline V gene are KGHSH and LQKENI. The CDR3 extends over 15 amino acids. V lost 1 base, J lost 5 bases, and 11 bases lay in between. CDR3 amino acids: CASSPQGIQNEKLFF. DNA of the CDR3: TGTGCCAGCTCACCACAGGGGATTCAAAATGAAAAACTGTTTTTT.

The chain is built from TRBV13 and TRBJ1-4, with 7 bases matching TRBD1. The CDR3 runs 19 residues. In germline, CDR1 is PRHDT, CDR2 FYEKMQ (reference sequence). V shed 5 bases, J shed 0 bases, and the junction held 15 bases outside the gene matches. In nucleotides, the CDR3 is TGTGCCAGCAGCGCCGGGACAGACTTCTTTTCTGCAACTAATGAAAAACTGTTTTTT. Translating it yields CASSAGTDFFSATNEKLFF.

This rearrangement joins TRBV6-2 or TRBV6-3 to TRBJ2-1; a weak D match, TRBD1 (6 bases). Germline V lookup: CDR1 MNHEY, CDR2 SVGEGT. With 5 bases removed from V and 7 bases from J, the gap between germline ends came to 15 bases. The CDR3 has 14 amino acids. The CDR3 coding sequence is TGTGCCAGCAGTACCGAAGGACAGTTGAATGAGCAGTTCTTC. It specifies CASSTEGQLNEQFF.

As DNA, the CDR3 is TGCGCCAGCAGTGAGTCGAGCGGCTACGAGCAGTACTTC. Translation: CASSESSGYEQYF. The J gene is TRBJ2-7, the V gene TRBV10-1, with D maybe TRBD2 (5 bases). CDR1 and CDR2 from the germline V gene are WNHNN and SYGVQD (reference sequence). The CDR3 runs 13 residues. V was shortened by 0 bases and J by 3 bases, with 6 bases between the two germline ends.

This clone was counted a single time. The chain links TRBV3-1 (or the pseudogene TRBV3-2) to TRBJ2-5; 12 bases are shared with TRBD2. In germline, CDR1 is LGHDT, CDR2 YNNKEL (reference sequence). The CDR3 totals 16 residues. After removal of 0 bases from V and 2 bases from J, the junction contained 1 base not matched to a gene. CDR3 in DNA: TGTGCCAGCAGCCAAGAGGGACTAGCGGGTCAAGAGACCCAGTACTTC. This sequence encodes CASSQEGLAGQETQYF.

Of note for this clone: A much larger clonotype is one base distant, so this may be a read error. The gene calls are TRBV9 and TRBJ1-6; D unclear. The germline V and J ends were trimmed by 0 bases and 4 bases, with 5 bases remaining between them. Germline values: CDR1 SGDLS, CDR2 YYNGEE. The length of the CDR3 is 14 residues. CDR3 residues: CASSVEQYNSPLHF. The CDR3 nucleotides are TGTGCCAGCAGCGTAGAACAGTATAATTCACCCCTCCACTTT.

The genes are TRBV6-6 and TRBJ1-2; D might be TRBD1 (5 bases). Trimming cost V 6 bases and J 0 bases, with 11 bases left between them. The length of the CDR3 is 14 residues. Germline V CDR1 and CDR2: MNHNY, SVGAGI (reference sequence). Here the CDR3 DNA reads TGTGCCAGCAGATCGGACACGACTAACTATGGCTACACCTTC. As protein: CASRSDTTNYGYTF.

The chain carries TRBV29-1 and TRBJ1-4; no clear D gene. The CDR3 sequence is 13 residues long. The germline gives CDR1 SQVTM, CDR2 ANQGSEA. Trimming took off 7 bases at V and 3 bases at J, with 12 bases between the two ends. The DNA of the CDR3 is TGCAGCGGGACCTCCGGGGCTAATGAAAAACTGTTTTTT. It is translated as CSGTSGANEKLFF.

This clone came up once. The rearrangement uses TRBV12-3 or TRBV12-4 and TRBJ1-1; D is uncertain. This CDR3 is 12 amino acids long. The V gene lost 4 bases and the J gene lost 5 bases, with 8 bases spanning the gap. The CDR3 region has the DNA TGTGCCAGCAGTTGGGAGAGGACTGAAGCTTTCTTT. Its translation is CASSWERTEAFF.

The V and J genes are TRBV20-1 and TRBJ1-2; TRBD1 matches 8 bases. After removal of 3 bases from V and 5 bases from J, the junction contained 14 bases not matched to a gene. The CDR3 extends over 16 amino acids. From germline, CDR1 is DFQATT and CDR2 SNEGSKA (reference sequence). The CDR3 is CSASLPGRQGIYGYTF. In nucleotides, the CDR3 is TGCAGTGCTAGTTTACCAGGGAGACAGGGGATATATGGCTACACCTTC.

This clone showed up just once. V usage is TRBV19 and J usage is TRBJ2-3; 7 bases agree with TRBD2. V was clipped by 6 bases and J by 3 bases; unmatched bases: 9. The CDR3 loop spans 15 amino acids. In germline, CDR1 is LNHDA, CDR2 SQIVND (reference sequence). The CDR3 here is CASSLRWGGTDTQYF. CDR3 DNA sequence: TGTGCCAGTAGCCTACGCTGGGGGGGGACAGATACGCAGTATTTT.

This clone came up many times. This sequence joins TRBV10-1 and TRBJ1-3; 7 bases agree with TRBD1. V gave up 8 bases and J gave up 4 bases; unmatched junction bases: 8. CDR3 length equals 14 residues. The germline gives CDR1 WNHNN, CDR2 SYGVQD (reference sequence). The CDR3 DNA follows: TGCGCCAGCGCCGACGGACAGGAAGGAAACACCATATATTTT. Protein sequence: CASADGQEGNTIYF.

This rearrangement joins TRBV19 to TRBJ2-1; 14 positions match TRBD2. The germline V gene has CDR1 LNHDA and CDR2 SQIVND (reference sequence). This CDR3 has 20 amino acids. The V and J ends lost 2 bases and 0 bases, in that order; junction bases with no gene match: 9. CDR3 residues: CASSISGLAGAVSSYNEQFF. In DNA form, the CDR3 reads TGTGCCAGTAGTATATCGGGACTAGCGGGGGCTGTAAGCTCCTACAATGAGCAGTTCTTC. Together with reference TRBV19 and TRBJ2-1, the CDR3 gives the full variable domain: DGGITQSPKYLFRKEGQNVTLSCEQNLNHDAMYWYRQDPGQGLRLIYYSQIVNDFQKGDIAEGYSVSREKKESFPLTVTSAQKNPTAFYLCASSISGLAGAVSSYNEQFFGPGTRLTVL.

The sample holds a few counts of this clone. This chain uses TRBV7-8 with TRBJ1-1; no firm D call. Trimming removed 1 base from V and 0 bases from J, with 6 bases in between. Germline CDR1 reads SGHVS; CDR2 reads FQNEAQ. This CDR3 has 14 amino acids. In DNA form, the CDR3 reads TGTGCCAGCAGCTTAGGGCGGTTGAACACTGAAGCTTTCTTT. Translating gives CASSLGRLNTEAFF.

The rearrangement links TRBV6-6 to TRBJ2-3; the D gene is possibly TRBD2 (6 bases). Looked up from germline, CDR1 is MNHNY and CDR2 is SVGAGI (reference sequence). Trimming took 8 bases from V and 4 from J, leaving 13 bases between them. CDR3 length equals 13 residues. CDR3 sequence reads: CASLRDSADTQYF. CDR3 in DNA: TGTGCCAGCCTGAGGGACTCAGCAGATACGCAGTATTTT.

The genes are TRBV6-2 or TRBV6-3 and TRBJ2-1; D is ambiguous. V lost 2 bases and J 6 bases, leaving 8 bases between the germline ends. Germline V gene sequence: CDR1 MNHEY, CDR2 SVGEGT. The CDR3 totals 13 residues. As DNA, the CDR3 is TGTGCCAGCAGTTACATGGCCAGCAATGAGCAGTTCTTC. It translates to CASSYMASNEQFF.

The gene calls are TRBV19 and TRBJ2-1; 7 positions agree with TRBD2. Germline V gene data show CDR1 as LNHDA and CDR2 as SQIVND (reference sequence). With 0 bases clipped from V and 5 bases from J, the junction kept 7 bases outside the gene matches. This CDR3 contains 16 residues. CDR3 residues: CASSIERAGFHNEQFF. The CDR3 nucleotides are TGTGCCAGTAGTATAGAGAGAGCGGGGTTCCACAATGAGCAGTTCTTC.

V usage is TRBV28 and J usage is TRBJ2-5; D possibly corresponds to TRBD2 (5 bases). Trimming stripped 7 bases from V and 5 bases from J, with 8 bases between. This CDR3 comprises 11 residues. Germline values: CDR1 MDHEN, CDR2 SYDVKM. The CDR3 spells CASMGAETQYF. The CDR3 bases are TGTGCCAGCATGGGAGCGGAGACCCAGTACTTC.

This clone was detected only a few times. This chain uses TRBV20-1 with TRBJ1-1; no firm D call. V lost 5 bases, J lost 1 base, and 5 bases lay in between. Germline loops: CDR1 DFQATT, CDR2 SNEGSKA (reference sequence). The CDR3 sequence is 11 residues long. The CDR3 coding sequence is TGCAGTGCTCGGGAGAACACTGAAGCTTTCTTT. This translates into CSARENTEAFF.